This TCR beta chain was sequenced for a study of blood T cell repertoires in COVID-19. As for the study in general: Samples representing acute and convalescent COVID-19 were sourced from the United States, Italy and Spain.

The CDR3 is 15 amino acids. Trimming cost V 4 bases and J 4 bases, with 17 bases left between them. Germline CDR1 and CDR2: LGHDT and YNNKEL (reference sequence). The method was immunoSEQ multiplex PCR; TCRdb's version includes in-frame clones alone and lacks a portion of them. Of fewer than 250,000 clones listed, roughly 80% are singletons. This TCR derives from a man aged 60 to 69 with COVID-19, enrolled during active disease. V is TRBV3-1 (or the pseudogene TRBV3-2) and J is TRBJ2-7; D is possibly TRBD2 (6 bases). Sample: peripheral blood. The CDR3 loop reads CASSPTGLLFYEQYF. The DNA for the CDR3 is TGTGCCAGCAGCCCTACGGGACTTTTGTTTTACGAGCAGTACTTC.